A selection of T cell receptor beta chains follows, all from one sample in a study of a mutant IDH1 vaccine in newly diagnosed glioma. The antigens for these receptors are not known. The data were produced by immunoSEQ multiplex PCR, yet TCRdb's version contains in-frame clones alone and is incomplete. The table has roughly 61,000 clones, about four fifths seen once. This specimen consisted of PBMCs, obtained from a glioma patient whose treatment included an IDH1 peptide vaccine. The source is a man aged 45 to 65 with glioma. Both conserved end residues are trimmed from each CDR3. Fields, in order: J gene, V gene, CDR3 protein.

J gene: TRBJ2-7; V gene: TRBV5-8; CDR3 protein: ASSWRLGQGYEQY
J gene: TRBJ2-3; V gene: TRBV9; CDR3 protein: ASSVAPGNTDTQY
J gene: TRBJ2-7; V gene: TRBV9; CDR3 protein: ASSAHEGVGPYEQY
J gene: TRBJ2-7; V gene: TRBV5-5; CDR3 protein: ASSARGPSYEQY
J gene: TRBJ2-3; V gene: TRBV5-6; CDR3 protein: ASSLRPIFFSRTDTQY
J gene: TRBJ2-7; V gene: TRBV29-1; CDR3 protein: SVEGVQGTDEQY
J gene: TRBJ1-3; V gene: TRBV18; CDR3 protein: ASSPGLAETGNTIY
J gene: TRBJ2-7; V gene: TRBV7-2; CDR3 protein: ASSLGGLAPEQY
J gene: TRBJ1-4; V gene: TRBV2; CDR3 protein: ASKTGRAEKLF
J gene: TRBJ2-2; V gene: TRBV6-4; CDR3 protein: ASSFRGRDGTGELF
J gene: TRBJ1-1; V gene: TRBV7-9; CDR3 protein: ASSVYKAVSMNTEAF
J gene: TRBJ2-7; V gene: TRBV4-1; CDR3 protein: ASSPWPRGYEQY
J gene: TRBJ2-7; V gene: TRBV5-6; CDR3 protein: ASSDYYEQY
J gene: TRBJ1-1; V gene: TRBV5-1; CDR3 protein: ASSLGGGTEAF
J gene: TRBJ2-7; V gene: TRBV15; CDR3 protein: ATSSPGQGFYEQY
J gene: TRBJ2-7; V gene: TRBV30; CDR3 protein: AWSRQGYEQY
J gene: TRBJ2-2; V gene: TRBV5-1; CDR3 protein: ASSFDRNTGELF
J gene: TRBJ2-1; V gene: TRBV14; CDR3 protein: ASSQQGNEQF
J gene: TRBJ1-5; V gene: TRBV5-8; CDR3 protein: ASSPRTEGGPRPQH
J gene: TRBJ1-1; V gene: TRBV7-2; CDR3 protein: ASSLLVTGNTEAF
J gene: TRBJ1-1; V gene: TRBV6-1; CDR3 protein: ASSPGIEAF
J gene: TRBJ2-1; V gene: TRBV2; CDR3 protein: ASGAEQF
J gene: TRBJ1-2; V gene: TRBV30; CDR3 protein: AWSVSRRDRVANGYT
J gene: TRBJ2-3; V gene: TRBV6-5; CDR3 protein: ASSYPSEGGSQY
J gene: TRBJ1-3; V gene: TRBV2; CDR3 protein: ASSEEQAFSGNTIY
J gene: TRBJ1-5; V gene: TRBV10-3; CDR3 protein: AISESELRPQH
J gene: TRBJ2-7; V gene: TRBV4-1; CDR3 protein: ASSPDGTGVGEQY
J gene: TRBJ2-7; V gene: TRBV5-4; CDR3 protein: ASSLGVAPSEQY
J gene: TRBJ2-1; V gene: TRBV4-1; CDR3 protein: ASSRTGTGFYNEQF
J gene: TRBJ2-7; V gene: TRBV5-1; CDR3 protein: ASSLGTPPWEQY
J gene: TRBJ1-2; V gene: TRBV2; CDR3 protein: ASSTIPGPLH
J gene: TRBJ1-1; V gene: TRBV14; CDR3 protein: ASSQEKLANTEAF
J gene: TRBJ2-2; V gene: TRBV4-3; CDR3 protein: ASSQDRDIYTGELF
J gene: TRBJ2-1; V gene: TRBV2; CDR3 protein: ASVAENNEQF
J gene: TRBJ2-7; V gene: TRBV14; CDR3 protein: ASSPLAGGSDPYEQY
J gene: TRBJ2-5; V gene: TRBV15; CDR3 protein: ATSLRVGTGETQY
J gene: TRBJ2-7; V gene: TRBV2; CDR3 protein: ASRATGGSYEQY